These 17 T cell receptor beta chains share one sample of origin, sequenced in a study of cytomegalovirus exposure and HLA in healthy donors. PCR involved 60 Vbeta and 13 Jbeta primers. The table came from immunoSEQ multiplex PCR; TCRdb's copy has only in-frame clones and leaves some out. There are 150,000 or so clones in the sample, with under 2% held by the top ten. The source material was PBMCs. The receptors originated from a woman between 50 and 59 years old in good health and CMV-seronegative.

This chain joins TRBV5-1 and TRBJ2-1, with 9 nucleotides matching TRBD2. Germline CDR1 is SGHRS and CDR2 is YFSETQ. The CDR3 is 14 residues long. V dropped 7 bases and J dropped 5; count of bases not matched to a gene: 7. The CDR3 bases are TGCGCCAGCTCTAGAGCGGGGGGCAACAATGAGCAGTTCTTC. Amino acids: CASSRAGGNNEQFF.

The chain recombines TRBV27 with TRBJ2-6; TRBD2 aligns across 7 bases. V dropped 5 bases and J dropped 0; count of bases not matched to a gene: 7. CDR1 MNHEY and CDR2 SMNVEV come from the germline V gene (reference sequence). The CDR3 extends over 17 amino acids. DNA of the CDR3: TGTGCCAGCAGTCCCTGGACGGGGGGCTCTGGGGCCAACGTCCTGACTTTC. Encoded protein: CASSPWTGGSGANVLTF.

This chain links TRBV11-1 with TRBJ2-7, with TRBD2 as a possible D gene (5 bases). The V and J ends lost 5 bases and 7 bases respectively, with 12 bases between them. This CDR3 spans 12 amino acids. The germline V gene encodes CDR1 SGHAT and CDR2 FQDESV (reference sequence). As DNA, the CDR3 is TGTGCCAGCAGCCGATTTCCGGGGGAGCAGTACTTC. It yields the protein CASSRFPGEQYF. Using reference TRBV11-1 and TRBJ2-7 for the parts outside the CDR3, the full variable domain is EAEVAQSPRYKITEKSQAVAFWCDPISGHATLYWYRQILGQGPELLVQFQDESVVDDSQLPKDRFSAERLKGVDSTLKIQPAELGDSAMYLCASSRFPGEQYFGPGTRLTVT.

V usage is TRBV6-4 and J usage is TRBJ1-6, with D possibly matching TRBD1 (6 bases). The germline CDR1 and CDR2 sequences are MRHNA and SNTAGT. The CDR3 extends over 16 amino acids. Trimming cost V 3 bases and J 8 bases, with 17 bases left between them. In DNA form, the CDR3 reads TGTGCCAGCAGTGATTACGACAGGCTAAGGCATTCACCCCTCCACTTT. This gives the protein CASSDYDRLRHSPLHF.

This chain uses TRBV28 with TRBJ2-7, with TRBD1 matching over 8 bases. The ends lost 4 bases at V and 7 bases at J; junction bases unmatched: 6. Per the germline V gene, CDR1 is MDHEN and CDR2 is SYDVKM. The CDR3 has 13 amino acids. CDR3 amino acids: CASSSGQGEEQYF. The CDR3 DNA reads TGTGCCAGCAGTTCTGGACAGGGTGAAGAGCAGTACTTC.

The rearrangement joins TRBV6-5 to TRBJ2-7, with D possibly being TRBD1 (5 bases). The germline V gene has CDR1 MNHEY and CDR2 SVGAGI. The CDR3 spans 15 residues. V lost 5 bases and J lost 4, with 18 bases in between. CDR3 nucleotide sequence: TGTGCCAGCAGTCCTTACCCTGGGGCTATATACGAGCAGTACTTC. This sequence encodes CASSPYPGAIYEQYF.

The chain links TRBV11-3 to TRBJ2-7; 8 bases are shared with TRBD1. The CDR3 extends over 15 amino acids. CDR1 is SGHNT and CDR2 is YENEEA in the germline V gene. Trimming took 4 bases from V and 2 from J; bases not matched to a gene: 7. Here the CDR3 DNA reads TGTGCCAGCAGCTCAGACAGGGGACCCCCCTACGAGCAGTACTTC. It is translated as CASSSDRGPPYEQYF. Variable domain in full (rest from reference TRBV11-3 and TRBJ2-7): EAGVVQSPRYKIIEKKQPVAFWCNPISGHNTLYWYLQNLGQGPELLIRYENEEAVDDSQLPKDRFSAERLKGVDSTLKIQPAELGDSAVYLCASSSDRGPPYEQYFGPGTRLTVT.

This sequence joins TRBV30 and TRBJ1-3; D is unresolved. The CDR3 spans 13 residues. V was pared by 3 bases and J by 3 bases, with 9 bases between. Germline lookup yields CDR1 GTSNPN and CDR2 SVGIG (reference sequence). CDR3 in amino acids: CAWSTGSGNTIYF. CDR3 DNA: TGTGCCTGGAGCACGGGGAGTGGAAACACCATATATTTT.

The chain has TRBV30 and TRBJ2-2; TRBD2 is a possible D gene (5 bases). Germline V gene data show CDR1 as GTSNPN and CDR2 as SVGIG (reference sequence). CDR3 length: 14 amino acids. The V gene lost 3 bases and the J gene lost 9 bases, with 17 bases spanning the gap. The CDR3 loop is CAWRRETPGRELFF. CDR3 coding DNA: TGTGCCTGGAGACGAGAGACACCCGGGAGGGAGCTGTTTTTT.

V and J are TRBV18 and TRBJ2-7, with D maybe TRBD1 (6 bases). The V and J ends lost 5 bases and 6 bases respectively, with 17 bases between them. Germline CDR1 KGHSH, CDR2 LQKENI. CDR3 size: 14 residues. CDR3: CASSNGQLPVEQYF. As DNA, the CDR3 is TGTGCCAGCTCAAATGGACAGCTACCGGTCGAGCAGTACTTC.

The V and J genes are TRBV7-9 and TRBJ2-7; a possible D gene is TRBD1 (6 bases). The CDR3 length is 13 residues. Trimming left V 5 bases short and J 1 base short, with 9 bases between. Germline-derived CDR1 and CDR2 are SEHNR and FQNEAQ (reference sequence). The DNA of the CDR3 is TGTGCCAGCAGCATCAGGGGATCCTACGAGCAGTACTTC. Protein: CASSIRGSYEQYF.

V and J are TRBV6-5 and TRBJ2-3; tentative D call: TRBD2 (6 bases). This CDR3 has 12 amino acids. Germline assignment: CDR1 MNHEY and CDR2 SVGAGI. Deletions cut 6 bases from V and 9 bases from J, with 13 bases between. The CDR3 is CASSRGRDTQYF. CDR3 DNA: TGTGCCAGCAGCCGGGGGAGAGACACGCAGTATTTT.

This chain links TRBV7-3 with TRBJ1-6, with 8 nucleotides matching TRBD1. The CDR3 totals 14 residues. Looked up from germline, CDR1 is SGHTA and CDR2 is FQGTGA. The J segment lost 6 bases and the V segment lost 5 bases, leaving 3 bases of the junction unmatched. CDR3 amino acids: CASSGTGANSPLHF. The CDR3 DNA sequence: TGTGCCAGCAGCGGGACAGGAGCTAATTCACCCCTCCACTTT.

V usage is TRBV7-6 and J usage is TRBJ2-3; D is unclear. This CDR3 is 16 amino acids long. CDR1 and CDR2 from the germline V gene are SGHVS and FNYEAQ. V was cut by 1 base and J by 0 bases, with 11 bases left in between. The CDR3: CASSLGAQISTDTQYF. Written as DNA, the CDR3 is TGTGCCAGCAGCTTAGGAGCGCAGATTAGCACAGATACGCAGTATTTT.

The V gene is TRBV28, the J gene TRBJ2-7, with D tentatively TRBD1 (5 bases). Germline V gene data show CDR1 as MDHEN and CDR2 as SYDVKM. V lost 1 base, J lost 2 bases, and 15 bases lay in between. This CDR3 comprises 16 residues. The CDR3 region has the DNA TGTGCCAGCAGTTTATTGGTGGACACATCGACCTACGAGCAGTACTTC. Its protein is CASSLLVDTSTYEQYF.

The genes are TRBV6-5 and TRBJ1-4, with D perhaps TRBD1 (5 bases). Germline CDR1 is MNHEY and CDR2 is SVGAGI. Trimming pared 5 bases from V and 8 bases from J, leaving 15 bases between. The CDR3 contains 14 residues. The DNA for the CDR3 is TGTGCCAGCAGTCAGGCAGGGATCGGGGAAAAACTGTTTTTT. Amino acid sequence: CASSQAGIGEKLFF.

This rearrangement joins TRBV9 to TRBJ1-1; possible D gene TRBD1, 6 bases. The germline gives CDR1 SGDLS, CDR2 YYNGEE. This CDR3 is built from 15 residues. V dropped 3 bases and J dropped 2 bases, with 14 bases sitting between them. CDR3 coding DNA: TGTGCCAGCAGCGCCCCACAGGGTCCTAACACTGAAGCTTTCTTT. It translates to CASSAPQGPNTEAFF.